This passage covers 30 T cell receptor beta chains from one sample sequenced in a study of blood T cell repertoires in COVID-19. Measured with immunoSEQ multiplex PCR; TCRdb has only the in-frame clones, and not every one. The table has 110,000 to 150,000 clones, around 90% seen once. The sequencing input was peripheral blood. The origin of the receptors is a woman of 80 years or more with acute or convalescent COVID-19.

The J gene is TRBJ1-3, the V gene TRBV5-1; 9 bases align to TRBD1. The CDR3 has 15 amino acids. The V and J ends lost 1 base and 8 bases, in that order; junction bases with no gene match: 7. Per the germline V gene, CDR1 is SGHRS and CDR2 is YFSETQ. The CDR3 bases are TGCGCCAGCAGCTTGCGAGACAGGGGGACGGACACCATATATTTT. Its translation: CASSLRDRGTDTIYF.

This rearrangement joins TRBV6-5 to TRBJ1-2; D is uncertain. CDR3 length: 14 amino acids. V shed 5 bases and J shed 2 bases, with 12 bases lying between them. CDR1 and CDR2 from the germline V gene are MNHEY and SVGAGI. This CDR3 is CASSRSGRNYGYTF. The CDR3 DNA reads TGTGCCAGCAGTAGGTCGGGGAGGAACTATGGCTACACCTTC.

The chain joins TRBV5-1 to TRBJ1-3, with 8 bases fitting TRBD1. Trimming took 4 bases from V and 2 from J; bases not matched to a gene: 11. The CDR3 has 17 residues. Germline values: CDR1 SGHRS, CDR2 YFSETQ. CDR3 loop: CASSARQGSGAGNTIYF. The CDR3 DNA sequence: TGCGCCAGCAGCGCTAGACAGGGGTCGGGAGCTGGAAACACCATATATTTT.

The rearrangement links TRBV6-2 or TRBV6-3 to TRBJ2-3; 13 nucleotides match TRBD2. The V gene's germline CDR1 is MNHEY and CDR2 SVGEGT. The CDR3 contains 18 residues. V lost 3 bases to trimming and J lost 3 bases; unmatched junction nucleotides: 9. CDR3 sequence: CASSYLGLAGPTTDTQYF. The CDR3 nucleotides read TGTGCCAGCAGTTATTTGGGACTAGCGGGACCTACAACAGATACGCAGTATTTT.

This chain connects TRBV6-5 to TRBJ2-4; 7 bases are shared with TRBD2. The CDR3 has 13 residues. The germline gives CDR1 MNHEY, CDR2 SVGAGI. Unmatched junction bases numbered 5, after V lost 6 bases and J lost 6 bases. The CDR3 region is CASRSGGGNIQYF. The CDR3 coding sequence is TGTGCCAGCAGATCCGGCGGGGGAAACATTCAGTACTTC.

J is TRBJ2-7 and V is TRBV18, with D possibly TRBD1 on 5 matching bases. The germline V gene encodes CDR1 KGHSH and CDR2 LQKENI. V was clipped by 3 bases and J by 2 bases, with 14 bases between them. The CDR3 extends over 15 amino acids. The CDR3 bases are TGTGCCAGCTCACCGGGGCAGGGCACTCCCTACGAGCAGTACTTC. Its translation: CASSPGQGTPYEQYF.

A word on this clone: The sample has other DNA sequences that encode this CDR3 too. The CDR3 loop is CASSVAPGLAGTDTQYF. CDR3 coding DNA: TGTGCCAGCAGCGTAGCGCCGGGACTAGCGGGCACAGATACGCAGTATTTT. The chain links TRBV9 to TRBJ2-3; 11 positions match TRBD2. Trimming removed 0 bases from V and 1 base from J; junction bases left unmatched: 4. Germline assignment: CDR1 SGDLS and CDR2 YYNGEE. The CDR3 consists of 17 residues.

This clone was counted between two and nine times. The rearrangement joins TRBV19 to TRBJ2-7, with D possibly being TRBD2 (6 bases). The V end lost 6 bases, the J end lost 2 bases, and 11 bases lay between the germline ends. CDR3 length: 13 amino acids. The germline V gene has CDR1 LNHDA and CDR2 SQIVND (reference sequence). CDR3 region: CASSWDSTYEQYF. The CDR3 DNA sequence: TGTGCCAGTAGCTGGGACTCAACCTACGAGCAGTACTTC.

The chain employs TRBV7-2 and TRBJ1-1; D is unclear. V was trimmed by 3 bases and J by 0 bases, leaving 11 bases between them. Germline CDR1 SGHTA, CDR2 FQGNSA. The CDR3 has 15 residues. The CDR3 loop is CASSFRKNMNTEAFF. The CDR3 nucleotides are TGTGCCAGCAGCTTTCGTAAGAACATGAACACTGAAGCTTTCTTT.

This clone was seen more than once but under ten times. The CDR3 region is CASSPPGLMNTEAFF. Here the CDR3 DNA reads TGTGCCAGCAGCCCGCCGGGACTGATGAACACTGAAGCTTTCTTT. V and J are TRBV13 and TRBJ1-1; the D gene is possibly TRBD1 (5 bases). Germline values: CDR1 PRHDT, CDR2 FYEKMQ (reference sequence). Trimming removed 5 bases from V and 0 bases from J, with 13 bases in between. There are 15 residues in the CDR3.

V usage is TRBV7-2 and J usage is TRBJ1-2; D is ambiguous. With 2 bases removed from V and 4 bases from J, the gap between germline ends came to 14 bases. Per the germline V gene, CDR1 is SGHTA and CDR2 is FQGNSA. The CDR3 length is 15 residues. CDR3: CASSLTKVGAYGYTF. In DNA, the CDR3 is TGTGCCAGCAGCTTAACTAAAGTGGGAGCCTATGGCTACACCTTC.

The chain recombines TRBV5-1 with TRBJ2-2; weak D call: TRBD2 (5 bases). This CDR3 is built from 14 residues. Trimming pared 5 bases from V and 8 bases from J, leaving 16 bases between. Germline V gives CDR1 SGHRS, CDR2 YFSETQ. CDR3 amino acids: CASSSNAGMGELFF. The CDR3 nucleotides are TGCGCCAGCAGTTCTAATGCGGGTATGGGGGAGCTGTTTTTT.

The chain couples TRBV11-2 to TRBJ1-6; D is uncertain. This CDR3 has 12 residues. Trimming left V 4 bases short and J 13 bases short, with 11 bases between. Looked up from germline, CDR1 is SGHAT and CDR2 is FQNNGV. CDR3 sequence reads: CASSSDAGPLHF. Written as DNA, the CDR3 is TGTGCCAGCAGCTCCGACGCAGGCCCCCTCCACTTT. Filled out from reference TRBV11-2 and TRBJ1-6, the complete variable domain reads EAGVAQSPRYKIIEKRQSVAFWCNPISGHATLYWYQQILGQGPKLLIQFQNNGVVDDSQLPKDRFSAERLKGVDSTLKIQPAKLEDSAVYLCASSSDAGPLHFGNGTRLTVT.

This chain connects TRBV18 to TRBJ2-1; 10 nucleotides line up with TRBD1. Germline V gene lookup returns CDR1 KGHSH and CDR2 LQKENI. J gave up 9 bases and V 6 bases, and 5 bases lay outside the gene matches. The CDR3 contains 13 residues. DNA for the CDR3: TGTGCCAGCTCGCGGACAGGGGGACGTGAGCAGTTCTTC. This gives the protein CASSRTGGREQFF.

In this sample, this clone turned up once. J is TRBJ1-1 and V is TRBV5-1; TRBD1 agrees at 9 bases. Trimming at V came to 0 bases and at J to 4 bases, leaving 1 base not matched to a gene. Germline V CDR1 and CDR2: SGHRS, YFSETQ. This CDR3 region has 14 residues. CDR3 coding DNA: TGCGCCAGCAGCTTGGACAGGGGGCCCACTGAAGCTTTCTTT. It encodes CASSLDRGPTEAFF.

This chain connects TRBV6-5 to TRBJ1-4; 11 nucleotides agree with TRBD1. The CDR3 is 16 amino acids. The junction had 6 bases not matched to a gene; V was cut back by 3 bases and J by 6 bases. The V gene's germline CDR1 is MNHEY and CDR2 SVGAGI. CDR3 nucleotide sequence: TGTGCCAGCAGTTATACTCGGACAGGGGGCGATGAAAAACTGTTTTTT. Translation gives CASSYTRTGGDEKLFF.

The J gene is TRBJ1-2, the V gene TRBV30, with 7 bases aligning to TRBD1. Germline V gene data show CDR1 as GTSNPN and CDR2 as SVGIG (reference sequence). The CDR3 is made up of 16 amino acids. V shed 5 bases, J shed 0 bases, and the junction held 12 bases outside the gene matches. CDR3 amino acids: CAWGPRDRSSNYGYTF. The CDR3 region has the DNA TGTGCCTGGGGACCCCGGGACAGATCTTCTAACTATGGCTACACCTTC.

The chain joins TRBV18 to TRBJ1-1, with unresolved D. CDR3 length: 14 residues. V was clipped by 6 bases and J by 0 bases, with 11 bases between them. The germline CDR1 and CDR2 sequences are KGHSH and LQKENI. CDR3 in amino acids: CASSQNIMNTEAFF. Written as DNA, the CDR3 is TGTGCCAGCTCGCAAAACATCATGAACACTGAAGCTTTCTTT.

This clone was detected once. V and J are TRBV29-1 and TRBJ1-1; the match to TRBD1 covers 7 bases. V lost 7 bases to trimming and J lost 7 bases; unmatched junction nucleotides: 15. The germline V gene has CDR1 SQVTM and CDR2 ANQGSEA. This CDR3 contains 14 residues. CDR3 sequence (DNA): TGCAGCGCCTGGGGGACAGCGGTTAGGAATGAAGCTTTCTTT. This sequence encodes CSAWGTAVRNEAFF.

The CDR3 DNA is TGCGCCAGCAGCTTGGCCGGAGGAAGAGACACCGGGGAGCTGTTTTTT. This sequence encodes CASSLAGGRDTGELFF. The V call is TRBV5-1, the J call TRBJ2-2; weak D call: TRBD2 (5 bases). The CDR3 consists of 16 residues. Germline CDR1 SGHRS, CDR2 YFSETQ. V lost 0 bases and J lost 3, with 12 bases in between.

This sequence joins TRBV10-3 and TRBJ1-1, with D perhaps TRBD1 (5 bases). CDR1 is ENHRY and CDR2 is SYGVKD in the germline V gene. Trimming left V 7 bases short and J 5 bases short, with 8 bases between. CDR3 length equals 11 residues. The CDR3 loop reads CAIKAGTEAFF. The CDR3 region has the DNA TGTGCCATCAAGGCAGGGACTGAAGCTTTCTTT.

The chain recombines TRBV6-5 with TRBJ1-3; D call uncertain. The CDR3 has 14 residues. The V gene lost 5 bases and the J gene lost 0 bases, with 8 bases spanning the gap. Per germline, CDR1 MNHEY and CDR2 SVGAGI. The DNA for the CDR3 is TGTGCCAGCAGTCTTCGGTTCTCTGGAAACACCATATATTTT. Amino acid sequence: CASSLRFSGNTIYF.

The CDR3 DNA sequence: TGTGCCAGCAGTTCTAGCGGGGGGCACCTCTCCTACAATGAGCAGTTCTTC. Translation: CASSSSGGHLSYNEQFF. This chain links TRBV2 with TRBJ2-1; 11 bases agree with TRBD2. V was clipped by 5 bases and J by 0 bases; unmatched bases: 6. The CDR3 has 17 amino acids. Looked up from germline, CDR1 is SNHLY and CDR2 is FYNNEI.

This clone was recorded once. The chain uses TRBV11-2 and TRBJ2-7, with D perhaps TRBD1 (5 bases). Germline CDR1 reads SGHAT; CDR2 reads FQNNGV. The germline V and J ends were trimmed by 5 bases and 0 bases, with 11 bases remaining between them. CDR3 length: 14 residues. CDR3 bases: TGTGCCAGCAGCCCGTGGGGCTCCTCCTACGAGCAGTACTTC. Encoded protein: CASSPWGSSYEQYF.

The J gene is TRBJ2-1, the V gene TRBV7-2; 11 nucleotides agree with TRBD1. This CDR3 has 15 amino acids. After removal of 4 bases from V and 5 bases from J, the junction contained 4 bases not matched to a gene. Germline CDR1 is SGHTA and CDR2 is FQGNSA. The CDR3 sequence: CASSWTGGRDNEQFF. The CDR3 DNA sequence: TGTGCCAGCAGCTGGACAGGGGGCCGGGACAATGAGCAGTTCTTC.

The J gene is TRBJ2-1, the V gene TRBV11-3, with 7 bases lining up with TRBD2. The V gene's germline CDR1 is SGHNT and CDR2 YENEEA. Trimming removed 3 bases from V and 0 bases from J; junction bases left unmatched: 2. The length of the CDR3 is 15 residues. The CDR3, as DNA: TGTGCCAGCAGCTTTGGCGGGGGCTCCTACAATGAGCAGTTCTTC. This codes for CASSFGGGSYNEQFF.

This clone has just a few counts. CDR3 coding DNA: TGTGCCAGCAGCCACAGGGGTATCGATGGCTACACCTTC. This gives the protein CASSHRGIDGYTF. The chain is built from TRBV3-1 (or the pseudogene TRBV3-2) and TRBJ1-2; a weak D match, TRBD1 (6 bases). This CDR3 spans 13 amino acids. Trimming left V 3 bases short and J 6 bases short, with 11 bases between. In germline, CDR1 is LGHDT, CDR2 YNNKEL (reference sequence).

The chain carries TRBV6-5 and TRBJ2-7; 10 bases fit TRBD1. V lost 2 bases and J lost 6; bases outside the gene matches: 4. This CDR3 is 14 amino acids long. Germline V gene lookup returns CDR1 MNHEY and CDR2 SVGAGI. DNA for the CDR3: TGTGCCAGCAGTTACCGGGACAGGGGATTCGAGCAGTACTTC. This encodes CASSYRDRGFEQYF.

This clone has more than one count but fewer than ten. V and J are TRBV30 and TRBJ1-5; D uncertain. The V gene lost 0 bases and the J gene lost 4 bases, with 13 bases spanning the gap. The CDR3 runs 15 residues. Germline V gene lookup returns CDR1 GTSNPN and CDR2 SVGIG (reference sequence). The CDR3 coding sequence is TGTGCCTGGAGTGTAAAGTCCGGGTCAAATCAGCCCCAGCATTTT. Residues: CAWSVKSGSNQPQHF. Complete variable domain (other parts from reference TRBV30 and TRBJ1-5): SQTIHQWPATLVQPVGSPLSLECTVEGTSNPNLYWYRQAAGRGLQLLFYSVGIGQISSEVPQNLSASRPQDRQFILSSKKLLLSDSGFYLCAWSVKSGSNQPQHFGDGTRLSIL.

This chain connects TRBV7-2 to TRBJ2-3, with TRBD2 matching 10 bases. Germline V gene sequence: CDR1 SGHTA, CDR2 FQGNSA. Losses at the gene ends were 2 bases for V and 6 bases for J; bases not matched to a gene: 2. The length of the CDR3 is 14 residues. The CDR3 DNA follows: TGTGCCAGCAGCTTAATAGCGGGGGGCGATACGCAGTATTTT. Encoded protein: CASSLIAGGDTQYF.